This T cell receptor (beta chain) appears in the sequencing data of a study of T cells in Graves' hyperthyroidism and ophthalmopathy. The table lists this clonotype with many counts. TCR beta CDR3 regions were amplified from RNA transcripts. Researchers ran a first-round RT-PCR on the TCR CDR3 using the HTBI primer set. TCRdb analysed the multiplex PCR reads with MiXCR anew, one entry per CDR3 protein. This table has about 580,000 distinct CDR3 sequences, around 42% appearing once. V was cut by 3 bases and J by 11 bases, with 10 bases left in between. This CDR3 spans 11 amino acids. CDR1 is LGHNA and CDR2 is YNFKEQ in the germline V gene.

The chain joins TRBV4-2 to TRBJ2-5; D is uncertain. Source material: peripheral blood or thyroid tissue (not recorded which). The TCR was taken from a woman between 18 and 29 years old with Graves' hyperthyroidism. This chain's CDR3 is CASSHGPSQYF. Here the CDR3 DNA reads TGTGCCAGCAGCCACGGCCCCTCGCAGTACTTC.